The subject of this entry is one T cell receptor (beta chain). What it binds is unknown. This sample was included in a study of post-analysis software for immune sequencing data. Study-level points and caveats: Controls had lower frequencies than patients of five or six TRBV segments, which included TRBV5-6, TRBV5-1 and TRBV20-1. Normalized Chao1 diversity was significantly lower in multiple sclerosis patients than in controls.

The TCR beta cDNA libraries contained unique molecular identifiers. Researchers reported roughly 0.5 million cDNA molecules coming from around 1 to 9.1 million T cells. TCRdb re-analysed the PCR reads in MiXCR, keeping a single row per CDR3 protein. The sample includes hundreds of thousands of distinct CDR3 sequences, roughly 29% of them seen just once. Trimming took off 5 bases at V and 10 bases at J, with 11 bases between the two ends. The CDR3 length is 11 residues. Germline CDR1 MDHEN, CDR2 SYDVKM. The chain joins TRBV28 to TRBJ1-1; no clear D. The sequencing sample was made of blood. The clonotype originates from a girl between 5 and 17 years old with multiple sclerosis. The CDR3 coding sequence is TGTGCCAGCAGTATACCGGGGTCAGCTTTCTTT. It yields the protein CASSIPGSAFF.